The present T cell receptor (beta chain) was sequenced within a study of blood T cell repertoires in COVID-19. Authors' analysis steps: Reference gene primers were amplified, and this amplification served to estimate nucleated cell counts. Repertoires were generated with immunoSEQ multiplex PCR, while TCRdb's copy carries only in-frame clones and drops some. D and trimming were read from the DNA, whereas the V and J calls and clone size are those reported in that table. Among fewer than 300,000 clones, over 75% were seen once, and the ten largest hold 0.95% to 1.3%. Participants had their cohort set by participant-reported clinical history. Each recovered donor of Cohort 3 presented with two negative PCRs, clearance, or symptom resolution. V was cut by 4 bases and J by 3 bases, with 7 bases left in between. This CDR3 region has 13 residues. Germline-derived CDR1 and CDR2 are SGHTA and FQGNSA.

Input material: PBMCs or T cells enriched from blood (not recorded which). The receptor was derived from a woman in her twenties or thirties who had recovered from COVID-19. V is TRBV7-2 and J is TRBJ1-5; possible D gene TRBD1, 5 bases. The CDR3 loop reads CASSWGVNQPQHF. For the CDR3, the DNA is TGTGCCAGCAGCTGGGGGGTCAATCAGCCCCAGCATTTT. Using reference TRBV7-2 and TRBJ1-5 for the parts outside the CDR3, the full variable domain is GAGVSQSPSNKVTEKGKDVELRCDPISGHTALYWYRQSLGQGLEFLIYFQGNSAPDKSGLPSDRFSAERTGGSVSTLTIQRTQQEDSAVYLCASSWGVNQPQHFGDGTRLSIL.